Reported below is one T cell receptor beta chain. This sample stems from a study of cytomegalovirus exposure and HLA in healthy donors. Vbeta (60) and Jbeta (13) primers were used in the PCR. Assay: immunoSEQ multiplex PCR; the TCRdb copy retains only in-frame clones and omits some. The sample carries roughly 100,000 clones, around 63% recorded once. Germline trimming cut 4 bases from V and 3 bases from J; bases unmatched to any gene: 6. Germline V lookup: CDR1 SGHTS, CDR2 YDEGEE. This CDR3 comprises 15 residues. This clonotype was sampled from a human donor in good health. The genes are TRBV5-8 and TRBJ2-1, with 8 bases lining up with TRBD1. The material sequenced was PBMCs. The CDR3 DNA follows: TGTGCCAGCAGCGACGGACAGGGATTCTACAATGAGCAGTTCTTC. As protein: CASSDGQGFYNEQFF. Based on the CDR3 plus reference TRBV5-8 and TRBJ2-1, the full variable domain is EAGVTQSPTHLIKTRGQQATLRCSPISGHTSVYWYQQALGLGLQFLLWYDEGEERNRGNFPPRFSGRQFPNYSSELNVNALELEDSALYLCASSDGQGFYNEQFFGPGTRLTVL.